Here is one T cell receptor beta chain with its context. Its specificity is unknown. The data originate from a study of cytomegalovirus exposure and HLA in healthy donors. Broader study findings: It was about 180 TCR beta chains that were listed as cytomegalovirus-associated.

The primer mix had 60 Vbeta and 13 Jbeta primers. Sequencing used immunoSEQ multiplex PCR; TCRdb keeps in-frame clones, though not all of them. Its clone listing holds about 83,000 clones. Trimming took 4 bases from V and 1 from J; bases not matched to a gene: 6. Germline V gives CDR1 SEHNR, CDR2 FQNEAQ (reference sequence). The CDR3 sequence is 15 residues long. Sequencing was done on a sample of PBMCs. The rearrangement links TRBV7-9 to TRBJ1-2, with 7 positions matching TRBD1. This sequence was found in a man between 18 and 29 years old in good health and CMV-seropositive. CDR3 DNA sequence: TGTGCCAGCAGCTACCTTGACAGGGTTAACTATGGCTACACCTTC. Translated, it gives CASSYLDRVNYGYTF.